Below, 23 T cell receptor beta chains from the same sample are listed, as sequenced in a study of metastatic and nonmetastatic thyroid tumors. With MiXCR, TCRdb called clones anew from the PCR reads. The repertoire consists of 40,000 or so clones, with 25% to 30% occurring once and the leading ten covering roughly 9.1%. Thyroid surgery took place with no prior treatment in any patient. Sequencing used blood. The receptor set was obtained from a female donor with papillary thyroid cancer or a benign thyroid nodule (not recorded which). Some clones in this sample may be carry-over from other donors' samples.

This clone was detected a few times. The rearrangement links TRBV12-3 or TRBV12-4 to TRBJ2-2; D not resolved. This CDR3 region has 13 residues. V was pared by 4 bases and J by 7 bases, with 10 bases between. DNA of the CDR3: TGTGCCAGCAGTTACCAGGTGCGCGGGGAGCTGTTTTTT. It yields the protein CASSYQVRGELFF.

This clone has a handful of counts. The chain uses TRBV2 and TRBJ2-1; 10 nucleotides line up with TRBD2. Germline V CDR1 and CDR2: SNHLY, FYNNEI. This CDR3 contains 12 residues. Losses at the gene ends were 5 bases for V and 10 bases for J; bases not matched to a gene: 2. CDR3 sequence: CASSLAGVEQFF. The DNA of the CDR3 is TGTGCCAGCAGTCTAGCGGGAGTCGAGCAGTTCTTC.

The rearrangement links TRBV15 to TRBJ2-7; tentative D call: TRBD1 (6 bases). V was shortened by 0 bases and J by 0 bases, with 9 bases between the two germline ends. This CDR3 is built from 15 residues. In germline, CDR1 is LNHNV, CDR2 YYDKDF (reference sequence). The CDR3 loop reads CATSREGAASYEQYF. Written as DNA, the CDR3 is TGTGCCACCAGCAGAGAGGGGGCAGCCTCCTACGAGCAGTACTTC.

This clone was observed many times. The chain combines TRBV19 with TRBJ1-4, with D uncertain. Looked up from germline, CDR1 is LNHDA and CDR2 is SQIVND (reference sequence). The CDR3 spans 13 residues. Trimming shortened V by 4 bases and J by 8 bases, and 11 bases separated the two germline ends. The CDR3 DNA reads as TGTGCCAGTAGTAGAAGGACTTCCGAAAAACTGTTTTTT. Amino acid sequence: CASSRRTSEKLFF.

At least ten counts were recorded for this clone. The chain links TRBV19 to TRBJ1-5; TRBD1 agrees at 8 bases. The CDR3 sequence is 16 residues long. The germline gives CDR1 LNHDA, CDR2 SQIVND (reference sequence). V dropped 5 bases and J dropped 0; count of bases not matched to a gene: 6. The CDR3, as DNA: TGTGCCAGTAGTCCGAGACAGGGGAATAGCAATCAGCCCCAGCATTTT. As protein: CASSPRQGNSNQPQHF.

The chain couples TRBV30 to TRBJ2-7, with no clear D. The germline gives CDR1 GTSNPN, CDR2 SVGIG (reference sequence). Deletions cut 5 bases from V and 2 bases from J, with 13 bases between. CDR3 size: 13 residues. CDR3 sequence reads: CAWVAIGTYEQYF. Written as DNA, the CDR3 is TGTGCCTGGGTGGCTATCGGAACCTACGAGCAGTACTTC.

This clone was seen at least ten times. The J gene is TRBJ2-3, the V gene TRBV6-1; a weak D match, TRBD2 (5 bases). CDR1 and CDR2 (germline): MNHNS, SASEGT. Trimming stripped 7 bases from V and 7 bases from J, with 15 bases between. The CDR3 runs 13 residues. In DNA, the CDR3 is TGTGCCAGCACGCCGGTAGCGATCCATACGCAGTATTTT. Translating it yields CASTPVAIHTQYF.

This clone occurred many times. The chain employs TRBV11-2 and TRBJ2-7, with 9 bases matching TRBD2. With V trimmed by 2 bases and J by 2 bases, 4 bases remained unmatched. This CDR3 has 15 residues. Germline CDR1 and CDR2: SGHAT and FQNNGV. The CDR3 reads CASSLFLAGTYEQYF. CDR3 nucleotides: TGTGCCAGCAGCTTATTTCTAGCGGGAACCTACGAGCAGTACTTC.

This clone occurred once. The rearrangement joins TRBV7-3 to TRBJ2-7, with TRBD2 identical over 13 bases. The ends lost 0 bases at V and 3 bases at J; junction bases unmatched: 5. The CDR3 has 17 residues. Per germline, CDR1 SGHTA and CDR2 FQGTGA. CDR3 sequence (DNA): TGTGCCAGCAGCTTAACGGGGGGACTAGCGGGACTCTACGAGCAGTACTTC. Translated: CASSLTGGLAGLYEQYF.

This clone has ten or more counts. This sequence joins TRBV3-1 and TRBJ2-5; D possibly corresponds to TRBD2 (6 bases). CDR1 LGHDT and CDR2 YNNKEL come from the germline V gene (reference sequence). V lost 3 bases to trimming and J lost 5 bases, with 16 bases between them. CDR3 length: 15 amino acids. CDR3 sequence (DNA): TGTGCCAGCAGCCAGTACCGGGAGACGGCGGAGACCCAGTACTTC. This sequence encodes CASSQYRETAETQYF.

This rearrangement joins TRBV15 to TRBJ2-1; tentative D call: TRBD2 (5 bases). CDR3 size: 14 residues. V was clipped by 1 base and J by 5 bases, with 9 bases between them. Germline V gene data show CDR1 as LNHNV and CDR2 as YYDKDF (reference sequence). In DNA form, the CDR3 reads TGTGCCACCAGCAGAGGAGGGTTCGACAATGAGCAGTTCTTC. It is translated as CATSRGGFDNEQFF.

V and J are TRBV30 and TRBJ2-3, with 10 bases matching TRBD2. In germline, CDR1 is GTSNPN, CDR2 SVGIG (reference sequence). The CDR3 contains 15 residues. V trimming: 0 bases; J trimming: 5 bases; junction bases outside the gene matches: 5. The CDR3 loop reads CAWSVGSGGVDTQYF. The CDR3 nucleotides read TGTGCCTGGAGTGTAGGGAGCGGGGGGGTAGATACGCAGTATTTT. Complete variable domain (other parts from reference TRBV30 and TRBJ2-3): SQTIHQWPATLVQPVGSPLSLECTVEGTSNPNLYWYRQAAGRGLQLLFYSVGIGQISSEVPQNLSASRPQDRQFILSSKKLLLSDSGFYLCAWSVGSGGVDTQYFGPGTRLTVL.

This clone showed up just a few times. The chain recombines TRBV15 with TRBJ1-2; TRBD1 is a possible D gene (6 bases). CDR1 LNHNV and CDR2 YYDKDF come from the germline V gene (reference sequence). The CDR3 has 13 amino acids. Trimming took off 5 bases at V and 8 bases at J, with 15 bases between the two ends. CDR3 amino acids: CATSRGGGAGYTF. CDR3 nucleotides: TGTGCCACCAGCCGAGGCGGGGGGGCAGGCTACACCTTC.

This clone was recorded a few times. The chain couples TRBV28 to TRBJ2-2, with TRBD1 matching 7 bases. Germline CDR1 MDHEN, CDR2 SYDVKM. The CDR3 covers 16 residues. With 2 bases clipped from V and 5 bases from J, the junction kept 8 bases outside the gene matches. The CDR3 DNA sequence: TGTGCCAGCAGTTTACCTGACAGGGAACTAACCGGGGAGCTGTTTTTT. Translating it yields CASSLPDRELTGELFF.

This clone is labeled as medium-sized. This chain links TRBV28 with TRBJ2-7; D call uncertain. CDR1 is MDHEN, CDR2 SYDVKM, per germline. The CDR3 runs 12 residues. V was pared by 8 bases and J by 2 bases, with 10 bases between. CDR3 protein: CASGNPAYEQYF. CDR3 DNA sequence: TGTGCCAGCGGGAACCCGGCCTACGAGCAGTACTTC.

V usage is TRBV6-2 or TRBV6-3 and J usage is TRBJ2-7; D perhaps matches TRBD2 (5 bases). Germline CDR1 is MNHEY and CDR2 is SVGEGT. The CDR3 sequence is 14 residues long. V was trimmed by 7 bases and J by 0 bases, leaving 13 bases between them. The CDR3 reads CASMAGFLSYEQYF. The DNA for the CDR3 is TGTGCCAGCATGGCGGGCTTTCTCTCCTACGAGCAGTACTTC.

This clone was found a few times. This chain connects TRBV6-2 or TRBV6-3 to TRBJ1-2; 9 bases match TRBD1. The V segment lost 7 bases and the J segment 0 bases; nucleotides outside the gene matches: 15. The germline CDR1 and CDR2 sequences are MNHEY and SVGEGT. The CDR3 spans 18 residues. CDR3 in DNA: TGTGCCAGCATCGAATCCGGGACAGGGCTATTAGCTAACTATGGCTACACCTTC. This gives the protein CASIESGTGLLANYGYTF.

V and J are TRBV5-1 and TRBJ2-1; D is perhaps TRBD2 (5 bases). CDR3 length: 13 amino acids. Germline V gene data show CDR1 as SGHRS and CDR2 as YFSETQ. With 4 bases removed from V and 6 bases from J, the gap between germline ends came to 11 bases. The CDR3 here is CASSTDGLNEQFF. In nucleotides, the CDR3 is TGCGCCAGCAGCACCGACGGACTCAATGAGCAGTTCTTC.

The sample holds many counts of this clone. The rearrangement links TRBV18 to TRBJ2-1; 8 bases map to TRBD2. The V and J ends lost 3 bases and 6 bases, in that order; junction bases with no gene match: 4. The CDR3 extends over 14 amino acids. Germline V CDR1 and CDR2: KGHSH, LQKENI. The CDR3 nucleotides are TGTGCCAGCTCACCCGTCCGGGGGGGCAATGAGCAGTTCTTC. It yields the protein CASSPVRGGNEQFF.

About this clone: In the same sample, other DNA sequences code for this CDR3. The gene calls are TRBV30 and TRBJ2-7; 10 bases line up with TRBD1. The CDR3 runs 14 residues. V shed 3 bases and J 3 bases; nucleotides not matched to a gene: 5. The germline gives CDR1 GTSNPN, CDR2 SVGIG (reference sequence). In nucleotides, the CDR3 is TGTGCCTGGAGCGACGGGACAGGGGACTACGAGCAGTACTTC. Protein: CAWSDGTGDYEQYF.

This clone came up a few times. The chain employs TRBV6-1 and TRBJ2-2, with TRBD1 matching over 8 bases. CDR1 is MNHNS, CDR2 SASEGT, per germline. With 5 bases clipped from V and 3 bases from J, the junction kept 8 bases outside the gene matches. The CDR3 sequence is 16 residues long. This CDR3 is CASSLEDRVYTGELFF. CDR3 nucleotides: TGTGCCAGCAGTCTTGAGGACAGGGTCTACACCGGGGAGCTGTTTTTT.

This clone was detected ten times or more. V usage is TRBV3-1 and J usage is TRBJ1-1, with D tentatively TRBD1 (5 bases). Germline values: CDR1 LGHDT, CDR2 YNNKEL (reference sequence). The V gene lost 5 bases and the J gene lost 5 bases, with 18 bases spanning the gap. The CDR3 contains 15 residues. Here the CDR3 reads CASSTHGGRKTEAFF. The CDR3 DNA is TGTGCCAGCAGCACCCATGGGGGTCGAAAAACTGAAGCTTTCTTT.

In this sample, this clone turned up many times. The chain is built from TRBV6-1 and TRBJ2-3, with 7 bases matching TRBD1. Germline assignment: CDR1 MNHNS and CDR2 SASEGT. The CDR3 consists of 15 residues. Losses at the gene ends were 5 bases for V and 1 base for J; bases not matched to a gene: 6. CDR3 sequence reads: CASSLNRGGTDTQYF. CDR3 bases: TGTGCCAGCAGTCTTAACAGGGGAGGCACAGATACGCAGTATTTT.